The clone carrying this TCR beta chain was picked up many times. Its target is unknown. CDR3 size: 14 residues. The V segment lost 2 bases and the J segment 7 bases; nucleotides outside the gene matches: 7. The germline gives CDR1 SNHLY, CDR2 FYNNEI. The source of the sample is a study of Graves' ophthalmopathy and Graves' hyperthyroidism. Other autoimmune diseases, uncontrolled infections, pregnancy or lactation excluded patients from enrollment. PBMCs originated in more than 7.5 ml of fresh peripheral blood. Amplifying from RNA transcripts, the study obtained TCR beta CDR3 regions. HTBI primers served in a first-round RT-PCR, which a second-round multiplex PCR followed. TCRdb itself ran the multiplex PCR reads through MiXCR, one entry per CDR3 protein. In the table there are 680,000 or so distinct CDR3 sequences, approximately 21% of which are singletons. Regarding the study as a whole: Detection in blood was also observed for most expanded thyroid clonotypes above 0.001 frequency.

The rearrangement joins TRBV2 to TRBJ1-1; 7 nucleotides agree with TRBD1. The clonotype was recovered from a woman aged 18-29 years with stable Graves' hyperthyroidism. Some clones in this sample may be carry-over from other donors' samples. The sample consisted of peripheral blood. In DNA, the CDR3 is TGTGCCAGCAGTGAACCAGGGGGGGAGTTTGAAGCTTTCTTT. Amino acid sequence: CASSEPGGEFEAFF.